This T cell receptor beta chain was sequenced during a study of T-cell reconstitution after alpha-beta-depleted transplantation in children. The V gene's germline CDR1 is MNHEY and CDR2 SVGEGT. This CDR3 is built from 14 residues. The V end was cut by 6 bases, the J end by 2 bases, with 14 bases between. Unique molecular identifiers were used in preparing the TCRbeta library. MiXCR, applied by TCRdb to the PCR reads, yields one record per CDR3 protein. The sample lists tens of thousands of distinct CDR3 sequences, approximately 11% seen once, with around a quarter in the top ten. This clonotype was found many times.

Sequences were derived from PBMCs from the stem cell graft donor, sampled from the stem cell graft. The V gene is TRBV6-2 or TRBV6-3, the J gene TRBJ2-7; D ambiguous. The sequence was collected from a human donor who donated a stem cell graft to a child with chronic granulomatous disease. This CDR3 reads CASRPFSTTYEQYF. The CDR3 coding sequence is TGTGCCAGCAGACCGTTTTCGACCACCTACGAGCAGTACTTC.